These 19 T cell receptor beta chains were all obtained from the same sample, sequenced in a study of blood T cell repertoires in COVID-19. The data were produced by immunoSEQ multiplex PCR, yet TCRdb's version contains in-frame clones alone and is incomplete. The sample records approximately 170,000 clones, approximately 80% being singletons. The source material was PBMCs or T cells enriched from blood (not recorded which). These receptors originate from a man between 50 and 59 years old who had recovered from COVID-19.

V usage is TRBV2 and J usage is TRBJ1-6, with 7 bases identical to TRBD1. The CDR3 runs 14 residues. Germline V gives CDR1 SNHLY, CDR2 FYNNEI. After removal of 6 bases from V and 7 bases from J, the junction contained 6 bases not matched to a gene. The chain's CDR3 is CASSTGQSNSPLHF. CDR3 in DNA: TGTGCCAGCAGCACGGGACAGTCCAATTCACCCCTCCACTTT.

This clone was counted a single time. The chain recombines TRBV13 with TRBJ2-1; D may be TRBD1 (5 bases). The V end lost 1 base, the J end lost 11 bases, and 15 bases lay between the germline ends. The CDR3 has 14 amino acids. Germline V CDR1 and CDR2: PRHDT, FYEKMQ (reference sequence). CDR3 protein: CASSLEEWGPQQFF. CDR3 nucleotide sequence: TGTGCCAGCAGCTTAGAGGAGTGGGGCCCTCAGCAGTTCTTC.

J is TRBJ1-4 and V is TRBV19; possible D gene TRBD1, 6 bases. V lost 7 bases, J lost 0 bases, and 12 bases lay in between. The CDR3 is 15 amino acids. CDR1 and CDR2 from the germline V gene are LNHDA and SQIVND (reference sequence). The CDR3 region is CASTDSRSTNEKLFF. CDR3 in DNA: TGTGCCAGTACGGACAGTCGCTCAACTAATGAAAAACTGTTTTTT.

This chain links TRBV5-1 with TRBJ1-6; the D gene is possibly TRBD1 (5 bases). V lost 0 bases and J 8 bases, leaving 12 bases between the germline ends. Germline V gene sequence: CDR1 SGHRS, CDR2 YFSETQ. This CDR3 spans 15 amino acids. The CDR3 reads CASSLGGQRDSPLHF. The DNA of the CDR3 is TGCGCCAGCAGCTTGGGGGGCCAAAGGGATTCACCCCTCCACTTT.

This clone was seen only once. The chain is built from TRBV19 and TRBJ2-1; D is possibly TRBD1 (6 bases). V was cut by 9 bases and J by 7 bases, with 19 bases left in between. Germline loops: CDR1 LNHDA, CDR2 SQIVND (reference sequence). The CDR3 runs 14 residues. CDR3 loop: CASNLGAGLNEQFF. As DNA, the CDR3 is TGTGCCAGCAATCTGGGGGCAGGGTTAAATGAGCAGTTCTTC. Filled out from reference TRBV19 and TRBJ2-1, the complete variable domain reads DGGITQSPKYLFRKEGQNVTLSCEQNLNHDAMYWYRQDPGQGLRLIYYSQIVNDFQKGDIAEGYSVSREKKESFPLTVTSAQKNPTAFYLCASNLGAGLNEQFFGPGTRLTVL.

The V call is TRBV12-3 or TRBV12-4, the J call TRBJ1-2; D remains ambiguous. The CDR3 runs 13 residues. With 3 bases removed from V and 4 bases from J, the gap between germline ends came to 9 bases. Here the CDR3 reads CASSFLVSYGYTF. The CDR3 nucleotides read TGTGCCAGCAGTTTTCTAGTCAGCTATGGCTACACCTTC.

The gene calls are TRBV28 and TRBJ2-5; 10 bases are shared with TRBD1. The V gene end was trimmed by 3 bases and the J gene end by 9 bases; junction bases not matched to a gene: 10. The CDR3 is 15 amino acids. Germline V lookup: CDR1 MDHEN, CDR2 SYDVKM. In DNA form, the CDR3 reads TGTGCCAGCAGTTTTGGGACAGGGGAGTTAAACGCCCAGTACTTC. Translated: CASSFGTGELNAQYF.

V is TRBV7-3 and J is TRBJ1-3, with D hard to call. Per germline, CDR1 SGHTA and CDR2 FQGTGA. The V gene lost 0 bases and the J gene lost 0 bases, with 6 bases spanning the gap. There are 15 residues in the CDR3. CDR3: CASSLTGLSGNTIYF. The CDR3 nucleotides are TGTGCCAGCAGCTTAACGGGCCTCTCTGGAAACACCATATATTTT.

This chain links TRBV2 with TRBJ1-6, with 7 nucleotides matching TRBD1. V shed 4 bases, J shed 10 bases, and the junction held 4 bases outside the gene matches. Looked up from germline, CDR1 is SNHLY and CDR2 is FYNNEI. The CDR3 sequence is 13 residues long. The CDR3 reads CASSGQGTSPLHF. CDR3 bases: TGTGCCAGCAGTGGACAGGGAACATCACCCCTCCACTTT.

This chain uses TRBV19 with TRBJ2-7, with 9 bases lining up with TRBD1. This CDR3 comprises 13 residues. The germline CDR1 and CDR2 sequences are LNHDA and SQIVND (reference sequence). V lost 9 bases to trimming and J lost 2 bases; unmatched junction nucleotides: 5. The CDR3 DNA is TGTGCCAGCCGCGGGACAGGGACCTACGAGCAGTACTTC. Amino acid sequence: CASRGTGTYEQYF.

V gene TRBV7-9 combines with J gene TRBJ2-1; tentatively, D is TRBD1 (6 bases). V lost 5 bases, J lost 8 bases, and 16 bases lay in between. The CDR3 runs 14 residues. From germline, CDR1 is SEHNR and CDR2 FQNEAQ (reference sequence). DNA of the CDR3: TGTGCCAGCAGCCCACGACAGGATGGCGATGAGCAGTTCTTC. Protein sequence: CASSPRQDGDEQFF.

The J gene is TRBJ2-5, the V gene TRBV4-3; 11 positions match TRBD2. The germline CDR1 and CDR2 sequences are LGHNA and YSLEER. This CDR3 region has 17 residues. V was pared by 0 bases and J by 5 bases, with 8 bases of the junction left unmatched. CDR3 sequence reads: CASSQDVAGGPGETQYF. CDR3 sequence (DNA): TGCGCCAGCAGCCAAGATGTAGCGGGGGGGCCAGGGGAGACCCAGTACTTC.

This clone occurred many times. The genes are TRBV19 and TRBJ1-5; D gene uncertain. Germline V gene lookup returns CDR1 LNHDA and CDR2 SQIVND (reference sequence). V was pared by 3 bases and J by 3 bases, with 12 bases between. CDR3 length equals 15 residues. CDR3 region: CASSIKSGSNQPQHF. In DNA, the CDR3 is TGTGCCAGTAGTATCAAAAGCGGGTCCAATCAGCCCCAGCATTTT.

This clone has just a few counts. V is TRBV7-2 and J is TRBJ2-3; 8 bases line up with TRBD1. The germline CDR1 and CDR2 sequences are SGHTA and FQGNSA. CDR3 length equals 17 residues. V shed 4 bases, J shed 0 bases, and the junction held 9 bases outside the gene matches. CDR3 amino acids: CASSSHGQGASTDTQYF. The CDR3 DNA reads as TGTGCCAGCAGCTCCCACGGACAGGGAGCGAGCACAGATACGCAGTATTTT.

J is TRBJ1-1 and V is TRBV11-2; TRBD1 aligns across 8 bases. This CDR3 spans 16 amino acids. CDR1 is SGHAT and CDR2 is FQNNGV in the germline V gene. V shed 1 base and J 4 bases; nucleotides not matched to a gene: 8. The CDR3 DNA reads TGTGCCAGCAGCTTAGGCGCGACAGGGGTTCGCACTGAAGCTTTCTTT. Protein product: CASSLGATGVRTEAFF.

The chain is built from TRBV7-2 and TRBJ2-4, with no clear D. V was clipped by 6 bases and J by 9 bases, with 12 bases between them. CDR1 and CDR2 from the germline V gene are SGHTA and FQGNSA. CDR3 length: 12 residues. The CDR3 nucleotides are TGTGCCAGCAGTCCTGGGCAAGTCATTCAGTACTTC. Its protein product is CASSPGQVIQYF. Full variable domain (remainder filled in from reference TRBV7-2 and TRBJ2-4): GAGVSQSPSNKVTEKGKDVELRCDPISGHTALYWYRQSLGQGLEFLIYFQGNSAPDKSGLPSDRFSAERTGGSVSTLTIQRTQQEDSAVYLCASSPGQVIQYFGAGTRLSVL.

The chain combines TRBV5-1 with TRBJ2-6, with TRBD1 matching over 10 bases. From germline, CDR1 is SGHRS and CDR2 YFSETQ. The CDR3 consists of 19 residues. V shed 2 bases, J shed 0 bases, and the junction held 8 bases outside the gene matches. This CDR3 is CASSLRSGTGVSGANVLTF. In nucleotides, the CDR3 is TGCGCCAGCAGCTTACGATCCGGGACAGGGGTCTCTGGGGCCAACGTCCTGACTTTC.

The chain links TRBV5-4 to TRBJ2-3, with 11 bases matching TRBD2. From germline, CDR1 is SGHNT and CDR2 YYREEE (reference sequence). The CDR3 contains 16 residues. V dropped 4 bases and J dropped 5; count of bases not matched to a gene: 9. The CDR3 here is CASSAPTSGGGDTQYF. The DNA for the CDR3 is TGTGCCAGCAGCGCGCCTACTAGCGGGGGTGGAGATACGCAGTATTTT.

The V gene is TRBV6-2 or TRBV6-3, the J gene TRBJ2-3, with 7 bases fitting TRBD2. The trim removed 4 bases at V and 2 bases at J, leaving 9 bases unmatched. The CDR3 totals 16 residues. Germline V CDR1 and CDR2: MNHEY, SVGEGT. The CDR3 DNA is TGTGCCAGCAGTTCCCCCCCGGCGGGGGTCACAGATACGCAGTATTTT. Residues: CASSSPPAGVTDTQYF.